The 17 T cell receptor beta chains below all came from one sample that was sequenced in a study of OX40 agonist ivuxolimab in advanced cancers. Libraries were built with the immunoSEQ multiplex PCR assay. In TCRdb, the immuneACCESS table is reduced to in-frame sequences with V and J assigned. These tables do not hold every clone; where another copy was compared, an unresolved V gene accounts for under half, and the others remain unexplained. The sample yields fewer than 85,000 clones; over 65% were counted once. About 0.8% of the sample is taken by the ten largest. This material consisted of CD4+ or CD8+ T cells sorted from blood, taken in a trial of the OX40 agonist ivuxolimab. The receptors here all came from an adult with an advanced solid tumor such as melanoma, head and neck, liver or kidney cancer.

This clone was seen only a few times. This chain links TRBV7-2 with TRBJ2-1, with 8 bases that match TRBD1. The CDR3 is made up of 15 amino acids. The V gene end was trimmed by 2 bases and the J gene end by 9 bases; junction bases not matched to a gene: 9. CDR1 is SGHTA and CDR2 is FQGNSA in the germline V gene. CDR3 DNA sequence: TGTGCCAGCAGCTTAAGGCAGGGGGCGCGGGGTGAGCAGTTCTTC. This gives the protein CASSLRQGARGEQFF.

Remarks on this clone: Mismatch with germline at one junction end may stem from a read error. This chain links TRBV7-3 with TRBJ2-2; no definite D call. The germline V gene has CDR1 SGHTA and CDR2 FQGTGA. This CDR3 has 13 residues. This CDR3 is CASSITETGELFF. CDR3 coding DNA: TGTGCCAGCAGCATAACAGAGACCGGGGAGCTGTTTTTT.

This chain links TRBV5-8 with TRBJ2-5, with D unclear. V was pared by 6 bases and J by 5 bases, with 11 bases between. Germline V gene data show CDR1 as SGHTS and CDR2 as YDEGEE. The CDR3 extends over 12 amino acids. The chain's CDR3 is CASTTTGETQYF. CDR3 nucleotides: TGTGCCAGCACCACGACCGGCGAGACCCAGTACTTC.

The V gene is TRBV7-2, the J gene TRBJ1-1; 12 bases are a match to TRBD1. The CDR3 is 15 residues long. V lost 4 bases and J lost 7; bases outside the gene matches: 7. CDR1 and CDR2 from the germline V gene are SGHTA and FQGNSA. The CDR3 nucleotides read TGTGCCAGCAGCTGGGGACAGGGGGCTAGTGGTGAAGCTTTCTTT. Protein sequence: CASSWGQGASGEAFF.

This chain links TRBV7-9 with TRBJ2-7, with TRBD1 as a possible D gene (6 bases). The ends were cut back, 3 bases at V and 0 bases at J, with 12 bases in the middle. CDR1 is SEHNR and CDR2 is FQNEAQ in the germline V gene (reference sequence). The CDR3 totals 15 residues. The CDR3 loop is CASSFYGGSSYEQYF. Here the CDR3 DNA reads TGTGCCAGCAGCTTCTATGGGGGCAGCTCCTACGAGCAGTACTTC.

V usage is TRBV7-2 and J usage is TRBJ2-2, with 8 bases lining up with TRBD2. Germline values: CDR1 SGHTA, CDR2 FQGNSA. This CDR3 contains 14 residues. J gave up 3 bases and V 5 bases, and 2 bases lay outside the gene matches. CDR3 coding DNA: TGTGCCAGCAGCGACGGGGGGGACACCGGGGAGCTGTTTTTT. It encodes CASSDGGDTGELFF.

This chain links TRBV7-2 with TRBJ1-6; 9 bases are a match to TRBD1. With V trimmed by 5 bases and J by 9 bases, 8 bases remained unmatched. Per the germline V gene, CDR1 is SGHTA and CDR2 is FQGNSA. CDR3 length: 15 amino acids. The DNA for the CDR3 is TGTGCCAGCAGCCTCTCCGGGACAGGGCTTTCACCCCTCCACTTT. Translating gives CASSLSGTGLSPLHF.

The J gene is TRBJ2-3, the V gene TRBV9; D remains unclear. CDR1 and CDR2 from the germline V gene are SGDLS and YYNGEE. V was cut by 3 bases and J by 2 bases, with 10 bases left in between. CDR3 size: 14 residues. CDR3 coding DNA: TGTGCCAGCAGCGCCCAACTTGACACAGATACGCAGTATTTT. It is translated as CASSAQLDTDTQYF. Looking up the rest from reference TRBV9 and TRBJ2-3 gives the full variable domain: DSGVTQTPKHLITATGQRVTLRCSPRSGDLSVYWYQQSLDQGLQFLIQYYNGEERAKGNILERFSAQQFPDLHSELNLSSLELGDSALYFCASSAQLDTDTQYFGPGTRLTVL.

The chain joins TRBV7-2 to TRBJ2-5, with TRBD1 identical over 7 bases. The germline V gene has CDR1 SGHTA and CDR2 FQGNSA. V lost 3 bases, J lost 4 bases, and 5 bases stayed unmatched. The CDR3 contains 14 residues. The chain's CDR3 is CASSFTQGPETQYF. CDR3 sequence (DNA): TGTGCCAGCAGCTTTACACAGGGGCCAGAGACCCAGTACTTC.

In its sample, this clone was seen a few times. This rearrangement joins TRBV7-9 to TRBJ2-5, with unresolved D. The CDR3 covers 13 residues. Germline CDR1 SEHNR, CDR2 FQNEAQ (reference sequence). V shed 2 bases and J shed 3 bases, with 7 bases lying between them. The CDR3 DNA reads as TGTGCCAGCAGCTTAAGGCAGAAAGAGACCCAGTACTTC. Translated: CASSLRQKETQYF. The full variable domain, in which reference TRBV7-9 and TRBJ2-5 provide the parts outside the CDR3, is DTGVSQNPRHKITKRGQNVTFRCDPISEHNRLYWYRQTLGQGPEFLTYFQNEAQLEKSRLLSDRFSAERPKGSFSTLEIQRTEQGDSAMYLCASSLRQKETQYFGPGTRLLVL.

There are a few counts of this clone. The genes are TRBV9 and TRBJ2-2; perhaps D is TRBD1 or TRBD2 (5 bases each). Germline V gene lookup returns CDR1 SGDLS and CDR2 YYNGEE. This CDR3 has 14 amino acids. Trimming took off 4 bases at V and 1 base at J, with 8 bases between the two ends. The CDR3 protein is CASSLRGNTGELFF. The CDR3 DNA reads TGTGCCAGCAGCTTGAGGGGGAACACCGGGGAGCTGTTTTTT.

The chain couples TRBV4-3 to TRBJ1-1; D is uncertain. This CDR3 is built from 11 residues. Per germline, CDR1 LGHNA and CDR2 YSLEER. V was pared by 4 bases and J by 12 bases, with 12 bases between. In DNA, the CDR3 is TGCGCCAGCAGCCGGGATTCTCGAACTTTCTTT. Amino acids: CASSRDSRTFF.

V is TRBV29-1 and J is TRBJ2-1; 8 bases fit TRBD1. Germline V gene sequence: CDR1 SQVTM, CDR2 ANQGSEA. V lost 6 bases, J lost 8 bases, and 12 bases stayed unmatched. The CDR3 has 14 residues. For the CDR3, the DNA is TGCAGCGTACGAACGACAGGGGTTGTGGATGAGCAGTTCTTC. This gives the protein CSVRTTGVVDEQFF.

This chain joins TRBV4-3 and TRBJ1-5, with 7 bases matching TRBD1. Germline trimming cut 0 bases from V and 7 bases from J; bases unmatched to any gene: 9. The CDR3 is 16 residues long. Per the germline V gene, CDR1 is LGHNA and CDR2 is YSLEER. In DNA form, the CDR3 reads TGCGCCAGCAGCCAAGACACAGGGGAACGGAACCAGCCCCAGCATTTT. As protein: CASSQDTGERNQPQHF.

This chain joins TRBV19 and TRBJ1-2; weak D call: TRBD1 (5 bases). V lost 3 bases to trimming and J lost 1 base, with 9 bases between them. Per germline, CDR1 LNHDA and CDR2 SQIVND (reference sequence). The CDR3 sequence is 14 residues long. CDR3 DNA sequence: TGTGCCAGTAGTATTGACAGAGATAACTATGGCTACACCTTC. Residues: CASSIDRDNYGYTF.

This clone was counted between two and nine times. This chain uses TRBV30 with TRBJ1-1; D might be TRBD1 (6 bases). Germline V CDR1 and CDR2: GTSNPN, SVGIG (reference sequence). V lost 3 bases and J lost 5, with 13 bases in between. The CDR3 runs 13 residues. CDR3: CAWSGQTGTEAFF. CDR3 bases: TGTGCCTGGAGCGGACAAACAGGGACTGAAGCTTTCTTT.

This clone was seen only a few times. The CDR3 DNA reads as TGTGCCAGCAGCTCCGAGCAGTTCTTC. It is translated as CASSSEQFF. The chain couples TRBV7-9 to TRBJ2-1; D not certain. V was trimmed by 4 bases and J by 10 bases, leaving 2 bases between them. The CDR3 covers 9 residues. Germline-derived CDR1 and CDR2 are SEHNR and FQNEAQ (reference sequence).